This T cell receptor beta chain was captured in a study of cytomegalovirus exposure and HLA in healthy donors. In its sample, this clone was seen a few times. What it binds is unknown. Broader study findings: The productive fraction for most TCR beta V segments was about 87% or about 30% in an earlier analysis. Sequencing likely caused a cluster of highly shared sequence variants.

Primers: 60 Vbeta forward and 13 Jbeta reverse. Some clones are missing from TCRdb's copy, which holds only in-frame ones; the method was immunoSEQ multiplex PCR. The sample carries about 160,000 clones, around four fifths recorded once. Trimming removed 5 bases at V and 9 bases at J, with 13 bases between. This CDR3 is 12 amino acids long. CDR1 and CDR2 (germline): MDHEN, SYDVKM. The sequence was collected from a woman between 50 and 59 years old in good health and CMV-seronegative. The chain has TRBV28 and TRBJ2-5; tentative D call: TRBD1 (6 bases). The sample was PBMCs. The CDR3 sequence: CASSPPRGSQYF. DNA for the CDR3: TGTGCCAGCAGTCCGCCCAGGGGTTCCCAGTACTTC.